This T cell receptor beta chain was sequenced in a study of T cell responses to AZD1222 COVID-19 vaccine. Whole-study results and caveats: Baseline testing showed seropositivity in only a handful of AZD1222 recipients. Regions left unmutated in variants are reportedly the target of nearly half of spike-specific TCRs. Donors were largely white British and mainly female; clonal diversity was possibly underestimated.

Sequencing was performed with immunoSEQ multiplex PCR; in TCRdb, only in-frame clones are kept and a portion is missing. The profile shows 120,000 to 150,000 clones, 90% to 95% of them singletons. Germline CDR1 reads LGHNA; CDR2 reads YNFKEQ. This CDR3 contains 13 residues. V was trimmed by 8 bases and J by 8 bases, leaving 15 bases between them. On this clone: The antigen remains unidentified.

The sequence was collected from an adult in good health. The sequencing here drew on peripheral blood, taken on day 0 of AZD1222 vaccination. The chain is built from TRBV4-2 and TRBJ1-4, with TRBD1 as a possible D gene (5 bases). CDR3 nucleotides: TGTGCCAGCCATACGGGCGGGGGAGAAAAACTGTTTTTT. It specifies CASHTGGGEKLFF.